These T cell receptor beta chains were read from a single sample in a study of Ad26.COV2.S vaccination and SARS-CoV-2 variants. Sequenced by immunoSEQ multiplex PCR; TCRdb stores in-frame clones only, minus some. This table holds roughly 390,000 clones, 70% to 90% found once. Sequenced here: peripheral blood, sampled in a trial of Ad26.COV2.S vaccine versus placebo. The source is a person between 18 and 65 years old who received the Ad26.COV2.S COVID-19 vaccine or a placebo. The CDR3 runs from the conserved cysteine through the conserved F or W. The order of the fields is CDR3 protein, CDR3 DNA, D gene, V gene, J gene, clone size. The D gene is left open where the match is weak. Size values are once, few and many counts, or a class for expanded clones, and some rows have none.

CASSFSGHYEQYF	TGTGCCAGCAGCTTCTCAGGACATTACGAGCAGTACTTC	NA	TRBV7-9	TRBJ2-7	once
CASSFSGYGYTF	TGTGCCAGCAGTTTTTCCGGGTATGGCTACACCTTC	NA	TRBV12-3/TRBV12-4	TRBJ1-2	NA
CASSERTLGAGAYEQYF	TGCGCCAGCAGTGAGCGGACGTTAGGAGCGGGGGCCTACGAGCAGTACTTC	TRBD2	TRBV10-1	TRBJ2-7	few
CASSKAGSDSRDTQYF	TGTGCCAGCTCAAAAGCGGGGAGTGACTCTCGGGATACGCAGTATTTT	TRBD2	TRBV18	TRBJ2-3	NA
CASSGDRGQPQHF	TGTGCCAGCTCTGGGGACAGGGGTCAGCCCCAGCATTTT	TRBD1	TRBV18	TRBJ1-5	NA
CASRRAGAYEQYF	TGCGCCAGCAGACGGGCAGGGGCCTACGAGCAGTACTTC	NA	TRBV4-1	TRBJ2-7	NA
CASSAKTPSSYNEQFF	TGTGCCAGCAGTGCTAAGACCCCCAGCTCCTACAATGAGCAGTTCTTC	NA	TRBV6-1	TRBJ2-1	NA
CASSWDRNTQYF	TGTGCCAGCAGCTGGGACAGAAATACGCAGTATTTT	TRBD1	TRBV5-6	TRBJ2-3	NA
CASSLRLVTGDTEAFF	TGTGCCAGCAGTTTACGCCTGGTGACAGGGGACACTGAAGCTTTCTTT	TRBD1	TRBV28	TRBJ1-1	NA
CASSFANTGELFF	TGTGCCAGCAGCTTCGCGAACACCGGGGAGCTGTTTTTT	NA	TRBV7-9	TRBJ2-2	NA
CASSPSENTEAFF	TGTGCCAGCAGCCCCTCTGAGAACACTGAAGCTTTCTTT	NA	TRBV5-4	TRBJ1-1	NA
CASSQGQNYGYTF	TGTGCCAGCAGCCAGGGACAGAACTATGGCTACACCTTC	TRBD1	TRBV7-6	TRBJ1-2	NA
CASSEDEPYNSPLHF	TGTGCCAGCAGTGAAGACGAACCTTATAATTCACCCCTCCACTTT	NA	TRBV2	TRBJ1-6	NA
CASSLGLSGTYNEQFF	TGTGCCAGCAGCTTAGGCCTATCAGGGACCTACAATGAGCAGTTCTTC	NA	TRBV13	TRBJ2-1	NA
CASSIGRQGAEKLFF	TGTGCCAGCAGTATTGGACGGCAGGGTGCTGAAAAACTGTTTTTT	NA	TRBV5-4	TRBJ1-4	NA
CASSLDRKETQYF	TGTGCCAGCAGCTTAGACAGGAAAGAGACCCAGTACTTC	NA	TRBV7-9	TRBJ2-5	NA
CASSPSGQGVISGNTIYF	TGTGCCAGCTCACCCTCCGGACAGGGGGTCATCTCTGGAAACACCATATATTTT	TRBD1	TRBV18	TRBJ1-3	NA
CASSFEGHGYTF	TGTGCCAGCAGCTTCGAGGGGCACGGCTACACCTTC	NA	TRBV11-2	TRBJ1-2	NA
CARDLNGGNTGELFF	TGTGCCAGGGACCTGAACGGGGGGAACACCGGGGAGCTGTTTTTT	NA	TRBV6-5	TRBJ2-2	NA
CATATGGNTGELFF	TGTGCCACCGCGACGGGTGGGAACACCGGGGAGCTGTTTTTT	NA	TRBV24-1	TRBJ2-2	NA
CASSGTGGANEKLFF	TGCGCCAGCAGCGGGACAGGGGGCGCGAATGAAAAACTGTTTTTT	TRBD1	TRBV5-1	TRBJ1-4	NA
CASSRDRGEAFF	TGTGCCAGCAGCCGCGACCGGGGAGAAGCTTTCTTT	NA	TRBV6-2/TRBV6-3	TRBJ1-1	NA
CASSYLLNQPQHF	TGTGCCAGCAGTTACTTGCTAAATCAGCCCCAGCATTTT	NA	TRBV6-2/TRBV6-3	TRBJ1-5	NA
CSAHHDAEAFF	TGCAGCGCCCACCACGACGCTGAAGCTTTCTTT	NA	TRBV29-1	TRBJ1-1	NA
CATVFRVGAEAFF	TGTGCCACCGTCTTCAGGGTAGGGGCTGAAGCTTTCTTT	NA	TRBV28	TRBJ1-1	NA
CASSSPVNTEAFF	TGTGCCAGCAGCTCCCCTGTGAACACTGAAGCTTTCTTT	NA	TRBV11-2	TRBJ1-1	NA
CASSLALGWIGETQYF	TGTGCCAGCAGCTTAGCGCTAGGGTGGATAGGAGAGACCCAGTACTTC	NA	TRBV7-9	TRBJ2-5	NA
CASSDSLREKLFF	TGTGCCAGCAGTGACAGCCTGAGGGAAAAACTGTTTTTT	NA	TRBV25-1	TRBJ1-4	NA
CSVVVTAQVAFF	TGCAGCGTTGTGGTGACAGCGCAGGTAGCTTTCTTT	NA	TRBV29-1	TRBJ1-1	once
CASSPSGGRGTEAFF	TGTGCCAGCAGCCCCAGTGGGGGTCGGGGCACTGAAGCTTTCTTT	NA	TRBV9	TRBJ1-1	NA
CASSYTTDYGYTF	TGTGCCAGCAGTTATACGACGGACTATGGCTACACCTTC	NA	TRBV6-6	TRBJ1-2	NA
CASSDMDSNEKLFF	TGTGCCAGCAGTGACATGGACAGTAATGAAAAACTGTTTTTT	NA	TRBV2	TRBJ1-4	once
CASSPTNWRTEAFF	TGCGCCAGCAGCCCCACTAACTGGCGGACTGAAGCTTTCTTT	NA	TRBV4-1	TRBJ1-1	NA
CASSLAGTVMDGYTF	TGTGCCAGCAGCTTAGCCGGGACAGTGATGGATGGCTACACCTTC	TRBD1	TRBV7-9	TRBJ1-2	NA
CASSWDGSNTEAFF	TGTGCCAGCAGTTGGGACGGGTCGAACACTGAAGCTTTCTTT	NA	TRBV6-5	TRBJ1-1	NA
CASSFPGYEQYF	TGTGCCAGCAGCTTTCCTGGGTACGAGCAGTACTTC	NA	TRBV5-4	TRBJ2-7	few
CASTLGLAGGPFEQFF	TGTGCCAGCACCCTGGGACTAGCGGGGGGGCCTTTTGAGCAGTTCTTC	TRBD2	TRBV2	TRBJ2-1	NA
CASSPFSGGGRQTQYF	TGTGCCAGCAGCCCCTTTAGCGGGGGGGGCCGACAGACCCAGTACTTC	TRBD2	TRBV3-1/TRBV3-2	TRBJ2-5	few
CASSDREQETQYF	TGTGCCAGCAGCGACAGGGAACAAGAGACCCAGTACTTC	TRBD1	TRBV2	TRBJ2-5	NA
CASSQDPGSISYNEQFF	TGCGCCAGCAGCCAAGACCCCGGGTCTATCTCCTACAATGAGCAGTTCTTC	NA	TRBV4-3	TRBJ2-1	NA
CASSYSSGAYTGELFF	TGTGCCAGCAGTTACTCGTCAGGGGCGTACACCGGGGAGCTGTTTTTT	NA	TRBV6-6	TRBJ2-2	NA
CASSGSSYNEQFF	TGTGCCAGCAGTGGCTCCTCATACAATGAGCAGTTCTTC	NA	TRBV25-1	TRBJ2-1	NA
CASSPTSGGLNEQFF	TGTGCCAGCAGCCCGACTAGCGGGGGTTTAAATGAGCAGTTCTTC	TRBD2	TRBV5-4	TRBJ2-1	NA
CATSDTRTGENQPQHF	TGTGCCACCAGTGATACCCGGACAGGGGAAAATCAGCCCCAGCATTTT	TRBD1	TRBV24-1	TRBJ1-5	NA
CASSRIAGSNEQFF	TGTGCCAGTAGTAGGATAGCGGGGAGCAATGAGCAGTTCTTC	TRBD2	TRBV19	TRBJ2-1	few
CASSFDRAYEQYF	TGTGCCAGCAGCTTTGACCGAGCCTACGAGCAGTACTTC	NA	TRBV11-2	TRBJ2-7	once
CASSLTGTRNGYTF	TGTGCCAGCAGTTTAACCGGGACTAGGAATGGCTACACCTTC	NA	TRBV2	TRBJ1-2	NA